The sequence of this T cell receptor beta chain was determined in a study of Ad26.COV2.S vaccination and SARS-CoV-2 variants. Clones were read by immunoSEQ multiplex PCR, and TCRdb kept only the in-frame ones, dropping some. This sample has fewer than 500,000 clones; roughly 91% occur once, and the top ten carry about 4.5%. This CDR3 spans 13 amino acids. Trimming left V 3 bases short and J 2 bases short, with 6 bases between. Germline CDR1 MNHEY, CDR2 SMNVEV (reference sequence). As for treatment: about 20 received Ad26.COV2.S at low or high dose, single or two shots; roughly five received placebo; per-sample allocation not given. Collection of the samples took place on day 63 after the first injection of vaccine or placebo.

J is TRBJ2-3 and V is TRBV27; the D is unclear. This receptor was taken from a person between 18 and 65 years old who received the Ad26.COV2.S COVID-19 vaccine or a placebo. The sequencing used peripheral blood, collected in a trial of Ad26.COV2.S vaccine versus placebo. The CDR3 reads CASSFPHTDTQYF. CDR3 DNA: TGTGCCAGCAGTTTCCCCCACACAGATACGCAGTATTTT.